This is a list of T cell receptor beta chains from one sample in a study of shared clonotypes between healthy human individuals. The repertoire was sequenced with immunoSEQ multiplex PCR; TCRdb's copy has only in-frame clones and lacks some. The repertoire holds 1 million to 1.2 million clones, with approximately 77% as singletons. Sequenced: memory CD4+ T cells from PBMCs. These receptors all come from a man younger than 35 in good health. Some clones in this sample may be carry-over from other donors' samples. Both conserved end residues are part of each CDR3. A D gene is named only where the DNA matches it firmly. Part of the rows lack a size; the others show once, few, many or a class for expanded clones.

V	J	size	D	CDR3	DNA
TRBV14	TRBJ2-7	once	TRBD1	CASTTGVGNEQYF	TGTGCCAGCACCACAGGGGTCGGGAACGAGCAGTACTTC
TRBV7-2	TRBJ1-2	-	-	CASSSWLGYTF	TGTGCCAGCAGCTCCTGGTTAGGCTACACCTTC
TRBV5-5	TRBJ2-5	-	-	CASSYLRETQYF	TGTGCCAGCAGTTACCTGAGGGAGACCCAGTACTTC
TRBV12-5	TRBJ1-4	-	-	CASGSSVPRDEKLFF	TGTGCTAGTGGCTCTTCAGTCCCGCGGGATGAAAAACTGTTTTTT
TRBV2	TRBJ2-3	-	TRBD1	CASSVTGDTDTQYF	TGTGCCAGCAGTGTAACAGGGGACACAGATACGCAGTATTTT
TRBV6-5	TRBJ1-2	few	TRBD1	CASSLRDSQVSGYTF	TGTGCCAGCAGCCTCCGGGACAGCCAGGTGTCCGGCTACACCTTC
TRBV6-1	TRBJ2-3	-	-	CASRPGELTDTQYF	TGTGCCAGCAGACCGGGGGAACTCACAGATACGCAGTATTTT
TRBV5-5	TRBJ2-1	many	-	CASRVSPPSNEQFF	TGTGCCAGCAGGGTTTCCCCTCCCAGCAATGAGCAGTTCTTC
TRBV7-9	TRBJ2-7	-	TRBD2	CASSPTRGLAGEQYF	TGTGCCAGCAGCCCCACCCGGGGACTAGCGGGGGAGCAGTACTTC
TRBV27	TRBJ2-1	-	-	CASSLVDLGYNEQFF	TGTGCCAGCAGTTTGGTGGACCTCGGGTACAATGAGCAGTTCTTC
TRBV7-9	TRBJ2-5	-	TRBD1	CASSPGTGMYQETQYF	TGTGCCAGCAGTCCCGGGACAGGGATGTACCAAGAGACCCAGTACTTC
TRBV6-1	TRBJ2-2	-	-	CASSDVHSTGELFF	TGTGCCAGCAGTGATGTTCATTCAACCGGGGAGCTGTTTTTT
TRBV11-2	TRBJ2-1	-	TRBD2	CASSPSSGRVNEQFF	TGTGCCAGCAGCCCATCTAGCGGGAGGGTTAATGAGCAGTTCTTC
TRBV10-3	TRBJ2-7	-	TRBD2	CATRTSGPESYEQYF	TGTGCCACCCGGACTAGCGGGCCGGAATCCTACGAGCAGTACTTC
TRBV9	TRBJ2-7	few	-	CASSVAGSNEQYF	TGTGCCAGCAGCGTTGCCGGGAGCAACGAGCAGTACTTC
TRBV9	TRBJ1-3	-	TRBD1	CASSPWDSRNTIYF	TGTGCCAGCAGCCCATGGGACAGCCGAAACACCATATATTTT
TRBV11-2	TRBJ1-1	once	-	CASSSPGTALEAFF	TGTGCCAGCAGCAGCCCAGGGACGGCACTTGAAGCTTTCTTT
TRBV6-5	TRBJ2-1	-	-	CASSNSGLAYNEQFF	TGTGCCAGCTCGAACTCCGGGCTAGCGTACAATGAGCAGTTCTTC
TRBV18	TRBJ2-3	-	TRBD2	CASSQAGNTQYF	TGTGCCAGCTCACAAGCGGGGAATACGCAGTATTTT
TRBV29-1	TRBJ2-5	-	TRBD2	CSVTSGSSFPLETQYF	TGCAGCGTGACTAGCGGGAGTTCCTTTCCGTTGGAGACCCAGTACTTC
TRBV5-1	TRBJ2-1	-	TRBD2	CASSGLAGGGNEQFF	TGCGCCAGCTCGGGACTAGCGGGAGGGGGGAATGAGCAGTTCTTC
TRBV7-9	TRBJ2-2	-	-	CASSYLRAFNTGELFF	TGTGCCAGCAGCTACCTCCGGGCCTTCAACACCGGGGAGCTGTTTTTT
TRBV2	TRBJ2-3	-	TRBD2	CASFGLAGNPDTQYF	TGTGCCAGCTTCGGACTAGCGGGAAATCCAGATACGCAGTATTTT
TRBV10-1	TRBJ2-2	few	-	CASSESTFSLTGELFF	TGCGCCAGCAGTGAGTCGACATTTAGCCTCACCGGGGAGCTGTTTTTT
TRBV27	TRBJ2-7	-	-	CASSQYPNYEQYF	TGTGCCAGCAGTCAATACCCCAACTACGAGCAGTACTTC
TRBV29-1	TRBJ1-2	-	-	CSMGMGSDYGYTF	TGCAGCATGGGGATGGGCTCGGACTATGGCTACACCTTC
TRBV30	TRBJ2-7	-	-	CAWSSSGGSEQYF	TGTGCCTGGAGCTCAAGTGGAGGGAGCGAGCAGTACTTC
TRBV25-1	TRBJ2-1	few	-	CASRGAGIANEQFF	TGTGCCAGCCGGGGAGCAGGAATAGCCAATGAGCAGTTCTTC
TRBV28	TRBJ2-2	-	TRBD1	CASLPRRTGGNTGELFF	TGTGCCAGCCTCCCTAGGAGGACAGGGGGCAACACCGGGGAGCTGTTTTTT
TRBV7-8	TRBJ2-2	-	-	CASSLRQPYTGELFF	TGTGCCAGCAGCTTAAGACAGCCTTACACCGGGGAGCTGTTTTTT
TRBV7-2	TRBJ2-1	-	TRBD2	CASSRGSRSGRVNEQFF	TGTGCCAGCAGCCGGGGGTCTCGCAGCGGGAGAGTCAATGAGCAGTTCTTC
TRBV29-1	TRBJ2-3	-	-	CSVEGNEDTQYF	TGCAGCGTTGAGGGTAACGAAGATACGCAGTATTTT